This passage covers 11 T cell receptor beta chains from one sample sequenced in a study of long-term antiretroviral therapy in people with HIV. Run at survey level, the immunoSEQ assay was version v3.0. Libraries were prepared by immunoSEQ multiplex PCR; TCRdb keeps only in-frame clonotypes and omits some of them. The sample carries fewer than 25,000 clones, under 90% recorded once. The starting material was unsorted PBMCs, obtained 1.8 years before starting antiretroviral therapy. These receptors were obtained from a woman aged 25 to 39 with HIV.

The gene calls are TRBV5-1 and TRBJ1-1, with 7 bases identical to TRBD1. Germline CDR1 reads SGHRS; CDR2 reads YFSETQ. This CDR3 has 13 residues. Trimming took 4 bases from V and 7 from J; bases not matched to a gene: 7. CDR3 sequence (DNA): TGCGCCAGCAGCCAGGAGGGGGCGGTTGAAGCTTTCTTT. Translating it yields CASSQEGAVEAFF. Full variable domain (remainder filled in from reference TRBV5-1 and TRBJ1-1): KAGVTQTPRYLIKTRGQQVTLSCSPISGHRSVSWYQQTPGQGLQFLFEYFSETQRNKGNFPGRFSGRQFSNSRSEMNVSTLELGDSALYLCASSQEGAVEAFFGQGTRLTVV.

This rearrangement joins TRBV5-6 to TRBJ1-1, with D hard to call. V lost 4 bases to trimming and J lost 3 bases, with 16 bases between them. The CDR3 has 15 amino acids. CDR1 and CDR2 from the germline V gene are SGHDT and YYEEEE. The CDR3 DNA follows: TGTGCCAGCAGCACCCTTCGGTCAGCTCACACTGAAGCTTTCTTT. The encoded protein is CASSTLRSAHTEAFF.

V and J are TRBV29-1 and TRBJ1-6; 9 nucleotides agree with TRBD1. Per the germline V gene, CDR1 is SQVTM and CDR2 is ANQGSEA. The CDR3 is 12 amino acids. Unmatched junction bases numbered 0, after V lost 4 bases and J lost 8 bases. As DNA, the CDR3 is TGCAGCGTTGGGACAGGGGATTCACCCCTCCACTTT. It encodes CSVGTGDSPLHF.

The V gene is TRBV9, the J gene TRBJ1-1; D is undetermined. Germline V gene data show CDR1 as SGDLS and CDR2 as YYNGEE. The ends were cut back, 5 bases at V and 1 base at J, with 12 bases in the middle. The length of the CDR3 is 14 residues. CDR3 coding DNA: TGTGCCAGCAGTCGAGGACTCACGAACACTGAAGCTTTCTTT. This gives the protein CASSRGLTNTEAFF.

This chain links TRBV11-3 with TRBJ2-5; 10 positions match TRBD2. Germline assignment: CDR1 SGHNT and CDR2 YENEEA. The trim removed 6 bases at V and 7 bases at J, leaving 8 bases unmatched. The length of the CDR3 is 14 residues. The CDR3 loop reads CASSLAGAGGTQYF. The CDR3 DNA is TGTGCCAGCAGTCTAGCGGGGGCGGGGGGGACCCAGTACTTC.

The V and J genes are TRBV7-8 and TRBJ1-2; 7 bases are a match to TRBD1. The CDR3 totals 14 residues. CDR1 and CDR2 from the germline V gene are SGHVS and FQNEAQ. V trimming: 5 bases; J trimming: 5 bases; junction bases outside the gene matches: 8. CDR3 in amino acids: CASSLRTGGYGYTF. CDR3 bases: TGTGCCAGCAGCCTCCGGACAGGTGGATATGGCTACACCTTC.

V and J are TRBV4-1 and TRBJ2-3; D might be TRBD2 (5 bases). The germline V gene has CDR1 MGHRA and CDR2 YSYEKL. V was clipped by 0 bases and J by 4 bases, with 11 bases between them. The CDR3 is 15 amino acids. DNA for the CDR3: TGCGCCAGCAGCCAAGATTGGCTGGGAGCAGATACGCAGTATTTT. This translates into CASSQDWLGADTQYF.

In DNA, the CDR3 is TGTGCCTGGAGTGTTGCCCTGGAAGAGACCCAGTACTTC. Its protein product is CAWSVALEETQYF. The chain links TRBV30 to TRBJ2-5, with unresolved D. V was clipped by 0 bases and J by 3 bases, with 8 bases between them. The CDR3 length is 13 residues. CDR1 is GTSNPN, CDR2 SVGIG, per germline (reference sequence). The variable domain in full, completed from reference TRBV30 and TRBJ2-5, reads SQTIHQWPATLVQPVGSPLSLECTVEGTSNPNLYWYRQAAGRGLQLLFYSVGIGQISSEVPQNLSASRPQDRQFILSSKKLLLSDSGFYLCAWSVALEETQYFGPGTRLLVL.

V and J are TRBV6-1 and TRBJ1-4, with D possibly matching TRBD1 (5 bases). Trimming stripped 4 bases from V and 4 bases from J, with 13 bases between. The CDR3 is 15 amino acids. Germline V CDR1 and CDR2: MNHNS, SASEGT. CDR3 nucleotide sequence: TGTGCCAGCAGTGTCCGGACACACTATAATGAAAAACTGTTTTTT. Residues: CASSVRTHYNEKLFF.

This clone was detected a few times. One end of the junction varies from germline; a read error may be responsible. The chain is built from TRBV28 and TRBJ1-1; 8 bases align to TRBD1. The germline V gene has CDR1 MDHEN and CDR2 SYDVKM. This CDR3 spans 13 amino acids. CDR3 sequence (DNA): TGTGCCTGCAGGGGGCGGAGAAACACTGAAGCTTTCTTT. This gives the protein CACRGRRNTEAFF.

This rearrangement joins TRBV6-1 to TRBJ1-1; weak D call: TRBD1 (5 bases). The V gene's germline CDR1 is MNHNS and CDR2 SASEGT. The CDR3 runs 12 residues. With 6 bases removed from V and 5 bases from J, the gap between germline ends came to 10 bases. The CDR3: CASRIRGTEAFF. The DNA for the CDR3 is TGTGCCAGCAGAATTAGGGGTACTGAAGCTTTCTTT.